This TCR beta chain was documented in a study of radiotherapy plus CTLA-4 blockade in lung cancer. TCRdb keeps only in-frame clones here, not all; method: immunoSEQ multiplex PCR. The repertoire holds tens of thousands of clones, about four fifths seen once, with roughly 0.84% in the top ten. This CDR3 is 13 amino acids long. From germline, CDR1 is GTSNPN and CDR2 SVGIG (reference sequence). V shed 4 bases and J 4 bases; nucleotides not matched to a gene: 5. Sequenced here: peripheral blood, sampled from a patient treated with radiotherapy plus ipilimumab. This chain connects TRBV30 to TRBJ2-3; TRBD1 aligns across 7 bases. This TCR derives from a human donor with non-small cell lung cancer who had stable disease on radiotherapy plus ipilimumab. The CDR3 sequence is CAWNRQGPDTQYF. The CDR3 DNA reads as TGTGCCTGGAATCGACAGGGTCCAGATACGCAGTATTTT.